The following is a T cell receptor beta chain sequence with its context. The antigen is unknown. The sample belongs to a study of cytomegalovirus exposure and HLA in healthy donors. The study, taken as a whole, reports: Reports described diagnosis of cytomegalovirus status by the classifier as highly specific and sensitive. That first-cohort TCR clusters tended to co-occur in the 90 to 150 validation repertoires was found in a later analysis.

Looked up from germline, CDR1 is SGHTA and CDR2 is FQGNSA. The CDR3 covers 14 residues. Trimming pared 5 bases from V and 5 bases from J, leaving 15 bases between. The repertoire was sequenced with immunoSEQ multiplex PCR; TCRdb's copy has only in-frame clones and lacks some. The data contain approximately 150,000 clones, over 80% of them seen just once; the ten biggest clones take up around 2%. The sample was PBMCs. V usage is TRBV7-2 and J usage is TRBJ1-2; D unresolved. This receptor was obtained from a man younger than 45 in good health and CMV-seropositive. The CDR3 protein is CASSTPPRVYGYTF. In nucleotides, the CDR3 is TGTGCCAGCAGCACGCCCCCCCGAGTATATGGCTACACCTTC.